The present T cell receptor beta chain was sequenced within a study of human T cells and chemical hapten exposure. The overall study: Investigators sensitized about 2 cm by about 2 cm of upper inner arm skin with 2% DPC.

The time point here: patch test 3, about 24 weeks after DPC sensitization. Indicated treatment: therapeutic diphenylcyclopropenone sensitization with weekly scalp DPC. Blood collection took place prior to placing each patch test. Findings of the study overall: No change in TCRs above 1 in 1000 frequency was produced by DPC sensitization.

Individual cDNA molecules received unique molecular identifiers in the library. TCRdb used MiXCR to reprocess the RACE reads, holding one entry per CDR3 protein. The sample holds roughly 200,000 distinct CDR3 sequences, 24% seen once. This clonotype was counted between two and nine times. Its target is unknown. The material was whole blood, obtained in connection with sensitization to the hapten diphenylcyclopropenone (DPC). This TCR came from a middle-aged woman with alopecia areata. Some clones in this sample may be carry-over from other donors' samples.

CDR3 protein: CASSLPKTRDNEQFF. CDR3 sequence (DNA): TGTGCCAGCAGCTTACCAAAAACCCGCGACAATGAGCAGTTCTTC. This chain joins TRBV11-2 and TRBJ2-1, with no clear D. CDR1 and CDR2 from the germline V gene are SGHAT and FQNNGV. With 2 bases removed from V and 5 bases from J, the gap between germline ends came to 13 bases. The CDR3 is 15 amino acids. The whole variable domain, remainder taken from reference TRBV11-2 and TRBJ2-1, is EAGVAQSPRYKIIEKRQSVAFWCNPISGHATLYWYQQILGQGPKLLIQFQNNGVVDDSQLPKDRFSAERLKGVDSTLKIQPAKLEDSAVYLCASSLPKTRDNEQFFGPGTRLTVL.